The clone carrying this TCR beta chain showed up just once. Antigen: not known. These data come from a study of shared clonotypes between healthy human individuals. Overall study: Samples came from a couple of female and three male donors aged 18 to 49. The study, taken as a whole, reports: Donor scarcity curtailed the genetic and exposure-history diversity represented herein.

In the authors' methods: Junction-only immunoSEQ sequences carried no quality scores, so filtering differed. Sequencing was performed with immunoSEQ multiplex PCR; in TCRdb, only in-frame clones are kept and a portion is missing. The V and J calls and the clone size are those of that table, but D and trimming were determined from the DNA. This sample carries around 450,000 clones, about 76% of them seen once, and the ten largest clones take roughly 13%. The CDR3 length is 14 residues. The ends lost 5 bases at V and 2 bases at J; junction bases unmatched: 6. CDR1 and CDR2 from the germline V gene are SGHVS and FQNEAQ. Within Nashville, Tennessee resided all donors, each a Caucasian adult.

Sequences were obtained from PBMCs. The chain employs TRBV7-8 and TRBJ2-7; 7 bases are shared with TRBD2. The sequence derives from a woman aged 40 to 50 in good health. Some clones in this sample may be carry-over from other donors' samples. CDR3 DNA sequence: TGTGCCAGCAGCCAACTAGCGCCTACCTACGAGCAGTACTTC. This encodes CASSQLAPTYEQYF. The full variable domain, rest sourced from reference TRBV7-8 and TRBJ2-7, is GAGVSQSPRYKVAKRGQDVALRCDPISGHVSLFWYQQALGQGPEFLTYFQNEAQLDKSGLPSDRFFAERPEGSVSTLKIQRTQQEDSAVYLCASSQLAPTYEQYFGPGTRLTVT.